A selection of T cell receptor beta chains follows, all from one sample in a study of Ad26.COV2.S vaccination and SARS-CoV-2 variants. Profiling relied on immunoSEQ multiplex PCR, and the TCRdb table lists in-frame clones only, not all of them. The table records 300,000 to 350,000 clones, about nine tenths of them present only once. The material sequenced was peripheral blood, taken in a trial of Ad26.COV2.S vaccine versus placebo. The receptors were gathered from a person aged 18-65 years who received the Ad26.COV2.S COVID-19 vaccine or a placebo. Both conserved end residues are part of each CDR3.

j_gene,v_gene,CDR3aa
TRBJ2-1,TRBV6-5,CASSWGGADEQFF
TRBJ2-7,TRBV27,CASTYFGGGSYEQYF
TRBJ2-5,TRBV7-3,CASSTSYQETQYF
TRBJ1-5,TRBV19,CASSIYLALNQPQHF
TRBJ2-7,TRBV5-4,CASSSLAHRLGLAYEQYF
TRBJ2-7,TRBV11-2,CASSLVGQGAIVYEQYF
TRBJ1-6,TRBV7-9,CASSLGRSNSPLHF
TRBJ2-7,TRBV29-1,CSGTGTRDEQYF
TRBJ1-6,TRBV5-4,CASSLWDRANSPLHF
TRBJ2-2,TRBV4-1,CASSQETSGRVRGTGELFF
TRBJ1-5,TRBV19,CASSARYSSNQPQHF
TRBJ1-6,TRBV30,CAWRPPTGSYNSPLHF
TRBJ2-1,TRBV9,CASSVASGGYNEQFF
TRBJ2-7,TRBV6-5,CASSSPGTGLREQYF
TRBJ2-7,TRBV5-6,CASSLDTFISYEQYF
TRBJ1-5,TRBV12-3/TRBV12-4,CASTGSRIQPQHF
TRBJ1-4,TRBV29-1,CSVEDPHRADEKLFF
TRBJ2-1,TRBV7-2,CASSPWSRGSYNEQFF
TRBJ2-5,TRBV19,CASRGAGGSQETQYF
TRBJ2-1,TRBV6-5,CASSYRGSYNEQFF